This T cell receptor (beta chain) is drawn from a study of molecular identifiers for immune sequencing clone quantification. Naive CD8 T cells were sorted, and the gate applied was CD8+CD4-CCR7+CD45RA+. The CDR3 covers 14 residues. Germline V lookup: CDR1 SGHRS, CDR2 YFSETQ. Between the trimmed V and J ends, which lost 4 bases and 4 bases, there was a span of 14 bases. This clonotype has ten or more counts. TCRdb called the PCR reads again in MiXCR, with one record for every CDR3 protein. The data contain about 300,000 distinct CDR3 sequences, 20% to 25% of them singletons. V usage is TRBV5-1 and J usage is TRBJ2-5, with D possibly TRBD1 on 6 matching bases. The TCR comes from a human donor in good health. Some libraries in this study had Jurkat cell RNA spiked in. The specimen was naive CD8+ T cells from blood, with Jurkat cell RNA spiked in. Subset denoted: FACS-sorted CD8+CD4-CCR7+CD45RA+ naive T cells. The CDR3 protein is CASSPDTGSETQYF. In nucleotides, the CDR3 is TGCGCCAGCAGCCCAGACACAGGGTCAGAGACCCAGTACTTC. The whole variable domain, filled in from reference TRBV5-1 and TRBJ2-5, reads KAGVTQTPRYLIKTRGQQVTLSCSPISGHRSVSWYQQTPGQGLQFLFEYFSETQRNKGNFPGRFSGRQFSNSRSEMNVSTLELGDSALYLCASSPDTGSETQYFGPGTRLLVL.